This T cell receptor (beta chain) originates from a study of blood T cell repertoires in COVID-19. As for the study in general: Both acute and convalescent COVID-19 samples were obtained from the United States, Italy and Spain. Sources were T cells, B-cell-depleted T cells, or PBMCs; the material itself was cDNA or gDNA.

The CDR3 loop spans 16 amino acids. The V end lost 4 bases, the J end lost 3 bases, and 15 bases lay between the germline ends. The germline CDR1 and CDR2 sequences are MGHRA and YSYEKL. In the source study's methods: Reference gene primers were amplified, and this amplification served to estimate nucleated cell counts. Assay used: immunoSEQ multiplex PCR; TCRdb lists only in-frame clones, some missing. D and trimming come from the DNA, and the V and J calls and clone size come from that table. The table lists 130,000 or so clones, about 87% of them singletons. The chain employs TRBV4-1 and TRBJ1-4; perhaps TRBD1 as D (5 bases). Input material: peripheral blood. The TCR comes from a woman aged 45-65 years with acute or convalescent COVID-19. As DNA, the CDR3 is TGCGCCAGCAGCCCCCAATTAGGGGCGGCTAATGAAAAACTGTTTTTT. This codes for CASSPQLGAANEKLFF.